These T cell receptor beta chains were read from a single sample in a study of shared clonotypes between healthy human individuals. The data were produced by immunoSEQ multiplex PCR, yet TCRdb's version contains in-frame clones alone and is incomplete. The sample includes around 500,000 clones, 81% of them seen just once. Sequencing was performed on PBMCs. The origin of the receptors is a woman in her thirties or forties in good health. Some clones in this sample may be carry-over from other donors' samples. Each CDR3 is given with its conserved first and last residue. A D gene is named only where the DNA matches it firmly. For some rows the clone size is stated as once, few or many, or as a class when expanded; others skip it.

clone_size,v_call,j_call,d_call,cdr3_nt,cdr3_aa
NA,TRBV7-8,TRBJ2-1,TRBD2,TGTGCCAGCAGCTTAAGGCTAGCGGGAGGAGTGGAGCAGTTCTTC,CASSLRLAGGVEQFF
NA,TRBV6-1,TRBJ2-7,TRBD1,TGTGCCAGCAGTCCGACAGGGGACGAGCAGTACTTC,CASSPTGDEQYF
once,TRBV2,TRBJ2-5,TRBD2,TGTGCCAGCAGTGAAAGGGCGGGAGGGGAGACCCAGTACTTC,CASSERAGGETQYF
NA,TRBV7-6,TRBJ2-1,NA,TGTGCCAGCAGCCTTCTAGAGGCCAATGAGCAGTTCTTC,CASSLLEANEQFF
NA,TRBV5-1,TRBJ2-7,TRBD1,TGCGCCAGCAGCTCAGGAGGACAGGGTGTCGAGCAGTACTTC,CASSSGGQGVEQYF
NA,TRBV6-1,TRBJ2-7,TRBD2,TGTGCCAGCAGTGCCATCCCAACTAGCGGGAGATACGAGCAGTACTTC,CASSAIPTSGRYEQYF
NA,TRBV19,TRBJ2-7,TRBD2,TGTGCCAGTAGTCCCCGGTTCGCTAGCGGACCCCTAAAGCAGTACTTC,CASSPRFASGPLKQYF
NA,TRBV5-6,TRBJ2-1,TRBD2,TGTGCCAGCAGCACGGGACTAGCGGGAGAGGAGCAGTTCTTC,CASSTGLAGEEQFF
NA,TRBV11-3,TRBJ2-1,TRBD1,TGTGCCAGCAGCTTAGTGACAGGGGGCGGTGAGCAGTTCTTC,CASSLVTGGGEQFF
few,TRBV19,TRBJ2-5,NA,TGTGCCAGTAGTGTGACAGGCCAAGAGACCCAGTACTTC,CASSVTGQETQYF
once,TRBV12-5,TRBJ2-5,NA,TGTGCTAGTGCCCCCGGCCTGGGGACCCAGTACTTC,CASAPGLGTQYF
NA,TRBV18,TRBJ1-5,TRBD1,TGTGCCAGCTCACCAACGAGGGACAGGGGAAATCAGCCCCAGCATTTT,CASSPTRDRGNQPQHF
NA,TRBV6-4,TRBJ2-2,TRBD2,TGTGCCAGCAGTCGGACTAGCGGGAGAGGGACCGGGGAGCTGTTTTTT,CASSRTSGRGTGELFF
NA,TRBV5-1,TRBJ2-7,NA,TGCGCCAGCAGCTTGTCGGCGGAGAGCTCCTACGAGCAGTACTTC,CASSLSAESSYEQYF
NA,TRBV6-5,TRBJ1-5,NA,TGTGCCAGCAGTTCACGGGGGGGGCAGCCCCAGCATTTT,CASSSRGGQPQHF
NA,TRBV5-1,TRBJ2-7,TRBD2,TGCGCCAGCAGCAAGGGACTAGCGGGAGGTGACGAGCAGTACTTC,CASSKGLAGGDEQYF
once,TRBV5-5,TRBJ1-1,NA,TGTGCCAGCAGCTTCACAACCGGGGGGATCACTGAAGCTTTCTTT,CASSFTTGGITEAFF
once,TRBV30,TRBJ1-2,TRBD1,TGTGCCTGGAGGGGGACAGTCTATGGCTACACCTTC,CAWRGTVYGYTF
NA,TRBV6-1,TRBJ2-5,TRBD2,TGTGCCAGCAGTGTATCGGGACTAGCAGGAGAGACCCAGTACTTC,CASSVSGLAGETQYF
NA,TRBV6-1,TRBJ2-5,NA,TGTGCCAGCAGTGAAAGAAGGCAAGAGACCCAGTACTTC,CASSERRQETQYF
NA,TRBV5-1,TRBJ2-1,NA,TGCGCCAGCAGCTTGGGGCCCAGCTCCTACAATGAGCAGTTCTTC,CASSLGPSSYNEQFF
NA,TRBV7-2,TRBJ1-2,NA,TGTGCCAGCAGCTTAGTCACAGGGTACGACTATGGCTACACCTTC,CASSLVTGYDYGYTF
many,TRBV6-5,TRBJ2-1,NA,TGTGCCAGCAGTTCCCAACTGGGGGTGAATGAGCAGTTCTTC,CASSSQLGVNEQFF
NA,TRBV6-6,TRBJ2-3,NA,TGTGCCAGCAGTACGGGAGATACGCAGTATTTT,CASSTGDTQYF
NA,TRBV7-3,TRBJ1-1,NA,TGTGCCAGCAGCTTAACGGACGGCAGGAACACTGAAGCTTTCTTT,CASSLTDGRNTEAFF
NA,TRBV7-9,TRBJ1-2,NA,TGTGCCAGCAGCCTCGGAGCAGGGTGGTCCGGCTACACCTTC,CASSLGAGWSGYTF
NA,TRBV7-2,TRBJ1-1,NA,TGTGCCAGCAGCTTAACGTGGTTAGCGGGGACTGAAGCTTTCTTT,CASSLTWLAGTEAFF
few,TRBV7-8,TRBJ1-5,NA,TGTGCCAGCAGCTTATTAGGTCAGCCCCAGCATTTT,CASSLLGQPQHF
NA,TRBV5-8,TRBJ2-7,TRBD2,TGTGCCATCCCACTTGGTAGCGGGAGACTTCGGGAGCAGTACTTC,CAIPLGSGRLREQYF